This entry lists 25 T cell receptor beta chains sequenced from one sample in a study of blood T cells in healthy people across ages. A second about 6 to 11 cycle PCR used barcoded and J-beta primers. TCRdb re-called the 5' RACE reads through MiXCR, storing one row per CDR3 protein. The sample holds 1.4 million or so distinct CDR3 sequences; roughly two fifths are singletons and the top ten take less than 5%. The sequenced material came from blood. The receptors here all came from a woman between 18 and 29 years old in good health.

In its sample, this clonotype was seen a few times. The rearrangement links TRBV7-9 to TRBJ1-1; D uncertain. The CDR3 is 15 amino acids. Germline CDR1 reads SEHNR; CDR2 reads FQNEAQ (reference sequence). V was cut by 3 bases and J by 1 base, with 12 bases left in between. Here the CDR3 reads CASSFPGEWNTEAFF. The CDR3 region has the DNA TGTGCCAGCAGCTTCCCGGGAGAATGGAACACTGAAGCTTTCTTT.

This chain connects TRBV29-1 to TRBJ2-3, with 9 bases identical to TRBD2. V lost 8 bases and J lost 11; bases outside the gene matches: 20. Germline V gene sequence: CDR1 SQVTM, CDR2 ANQGSEA. The CDR3 is 15 amino acids. In nucleotides, the CDR3 is TGCAGCAGGAGGGCAAGACTAGCGGACCCCAGGCGGCAGTATTTT. It encodes CSRRARLADPRRQYF.

The chain joins TRBV12-3 or TRBV12-4 to TRBJ2-5; possibly TRBD1 for D (6 bases). This CDR3 contains 14 residues. Trimming shortened V by 6 bases and J by 1 base, and 12 bases separated the two germline ends. The CDR3: CASRALGAQETQYF. The CDR3 coding sequence is TGTGCCAGCAGAGCCCTGGGGGCCCAAGAGACCCAGTACTTC.

The chain joins TRBV7-2 to TRBJ2-5; TRBD1 is a possible D gene (6 bases). In germline, CDR1 is SGHTA, CDR2 FQGNSA. V dropped 6 bases and J dropped 4 bases, with 12 bases sitting between them. The CDR3 consists of 13 residues. In DNA, the CDR3 is TGTGCCAGCAGATCTGGACAGATAGAGACCCAGTACTTC. It codes for CASRSGQIETQYF.

This clonotype was counted only a few times. The chain is built from TRBV7-9 and TRBJ2-7; D uncertain. Germline V lookup: CDR1 SEHNR, CDR2 FQNEAQ (reference sequence). Trimming took 3 bases from V and 0 from J, leaving 9 bases between them. The CDR3 is made up of 14 amino acids. CDR3 nucleotides: TGTGCCAGCAGCTTCCGAGAGGTCTCCTACGAGCAGTACTTC. Translation: CASSFREVSYEQYF.

This clonotype has only a few counts. The gene calls are TRBV27 and TRBJ2-4; 7 positions match TRBD1. This CDR3 comprises 15 residues. V was clipped by 0 bases and J by 6 bases; unmatched bases: 5. Germline V gives CDR1 MNHEY, CDR2 SMNVEV (reference sequence). The CDR3 reads CASSLSGGDGNIQYF. The CDR3 nucleotides are TGTGCCAGCAGTTTATCAGGGGGCGATGGAAACATTCAGTACTTC.

The chain carries TRBV20-1 and TRBJ1-1; D is ambiguous. Germline values: CDR1 DFQATT, CDR2 SNEGSKA (reference sequence). V was pared by 3 bases and J by 1 base, with 12 bases between. CDR3 length equals 14 residues. The DNA for the CDR3 is TGCAGTGCTAGTGGAGCAGTGTGGAACACTGAAGCTTTCTTT. Translation: CSASGAVWNTEAFF.

The count of this clonotype is one. One end of the junction is discordant with germline, which a read error may explain. The chain links TRBV9 to TRBJ2-1; D not resolved. The germline V gene encodes CDR1 SGDLS and CDR2 YYNGEE. This CDR3 is 15 amino acids long. The CDR3 sequence: CASSAPPLLYDEQFF. Here the CDR3 DNA reads TGTGCCAGCAGCGCGCCCCCGTTGCTCTACGATGAGCAGTTCTTC.

The V gene is TRBV5-1, the J gene TRBJ1-1, with D hard to call. Germline CDR1 and CDR2: SGHRS and YFSETQ. Trimming removed 0 bases from V and 1 base from J, with 10 bases in between. CDR3 length: 15 amino acids. CDR3 sequence: CASSLEPGGNTEAFF. CDR3 in DNA: TGCGCCAGCAGCTTGGAACCGGGTGGGAACACTGAAGCTTTCTTT.

This chain connects TRBV11-2 to TRBJ2-1, with D perhaps given as TRBD1 or TRBD2 (5 bases each). CDR3 length equals 13 residues. The V gene lost 5 bases and the J gene lost 7 bases, with 12 bases spanning the gap. Germline CDR1 is SGHAT and CDR2 is FQNNGV. CDR3 in amino acids: CASSDRDGNEQFF. In DNA, the CDR3 is TGTGCCAGCAGCGACCGGGACGGGAATGAGCAGTTCTTC.

The rearrangement joins TRBV20-1 to TRBJ1-2, with TRBD1 identical over 7 bases. Trimming took 0 bases from V and 4 from J; bases not matched to a gene: 5. This CDR3 has 14 residues. CDR1 and CDR2 from the germline V gene are DFQATT and SNEGSKA (reference sequence). CDR3 bases: TGCAGTGCTAGAGAAGGGGGCGATGGCTATGGCTACACCTTC. Translated: CSAREGGDGYGYTF.

This clonotype turned up a few times. J is TRBJ2-7 and V is TRBV2, with 9 bases matching TRBD1. The V gene's germline CDR1 is SNHLY and CDR2 FYNNEI. V was clipped by 2 bases and J by 3 bases; unmatched bases: 8. This CDR3 spans 16 amino acids. The chain's CDR3 is CASSEPGGTGIYEQYF. CDR3 nucleotide sequence: TGTGCCAGCAGTGAACCTGGGGGGACAGGGATCTACGAGCAGTACTTC.

The chain recombines TRBV6-5 with TRBJ2-3; D remains ambiguous. The V end lost 0 bases, the J end lost 0 bases, and 4 bases lay between the germline ends. This CDR3 comprises 14 residues. CDR1 MNHEY and CDR2 SVGAGI come from the germline V gene. The CDR3, as DNA: TGTGCCAGCAGTTACTCCGTGAGCACAGATACGCAGTATTTT. Translating it yields CASSYSVSTDTQYF.

V usage is TRBV28 and J usage is TRBJ1-5; D is uncertain. CDR3 length: 17 amino acids. V lost 6 bases and J lost 4, with 22 bases in between. The germline CDR1 and CDR2 sequences are MDHEN and SYDVKM. CDR3 sequence: CASSLTSSGPGNQPQHF. The DNA of the CDR3 is TGTGCCAGCAGCCTGACAAGCTCCGGCCCGGGTAATCAGCCCCAGCATTTT.

The gene calls are TRBV20-1 and TRBJ1-2; tentatively, D is TRBD1 (6 bases). Trimming took 0 bases from V and 4 from J, leaving 30 bases between them. Germline assignment: CDR1 DFQATT and CDR2 SNEGSKA (reference sequence). The CDR3 loop spans 20 amino acids. The CDR3 DNA follows: TGCAGTGCTAGAGATCCTGCGCTGGTCTGGAACAGGGACTTCGTCTATGGCTACACCTTC. This codes for CSARDPALVWNRDFVYGYTF.

This clonotype was detected only once. The junction departs from the called germline gene at one end, perhaps through a read error. The chain links TRBV10-3 to TRBJ1-1, with D perhaps TRBD1 (6 bases). Per germline, CDR1 ENHRY and CDR2 SYGVKD. This CDR3 has 15 residues. The chain's CDR3 is CVISESLGGNTEAFF. The CDR3 DNA reads as TGTGTCATCAGTGAGTCTCTAGGGGGGAACACTGAAGCTTTCTTT.

V and J are TRBV6-2 or TRBV6-3 and TRBJ2-5; tentatively, D is TRBD1 (6 bases). The CDR3 extends over 14 amino acids. Germline V gene lookup returns CDR1 MNHEY and CDR2 SVGEGT. The V and J ends lost 6 bases and 0 bases respectively, with 11 bases between them. The CDR3: CASRRGQNQETQYF. CDR3 DNA: TGTGCCAGCAGACGTGGACAGAACCAAGAGACCCAGTACTTC.

The sample holds a few counts of this clonotype. The gene calls are TRBV20-1 and TRBJ2-1, with no clear D. This CDR3 has 14 residues. Germline lookup yields CDR1 DFQATT and CDR2 SNEGSKA (reference sequence). V was cut by 3 bases and J by 1 base, with 10 bases left in between. CDR3 sequence (DNA): TGCAGTGCTAGTACTGGATTGTCCTACAATGAGCAGTTCTTC. This gives the protein CSASTGLSYNEQFF.

This clonotype came up a few times. The V call is TRBV12-5, the J call TRBJ2-7; D not certain. Per germline, CDR1 LGHNT and CDR2 FRNRAP. The CDR3 totals 17 residues. V lost 6 bases and J 0 bases, leaving 21 bases between the germline ends. The CDR3 bases are TGTGCTAGTGGCCCCTTTTTTGACCGGGCTAGCTCCTACGAGCAGTACTTC. Encoded protein: CASGPFFDRASSYEQYF. Full variable domain (remainder filled in from reference TRBV12-5 and TRBJ2-7): DARVTQTPRHKVTEMGQEVTMRCQPILGHNTVFWYRQTMMQGLELLAYFRNRAPLDDSGMPKDRFSAEMPDATLATLKIQPSEPRDSAVYFCASGPFFDRASSYEQYFGPGTRLTVT.

The genes are TRBV6-5 and TRBJ2-7; TRBD2 aligns across 7 bases. Germline V CDR1 and CDR2: MNHEY, SVGAGI. The CDR3 has 14 amino acids. The V gene end was trimmed by 7 bases and the J gene end by 0 bases; junction bases not matched to a gene: 6. The CDR3 region has the DNA TGTGCCAGCACGGACGGCGGGGGCTCCTACGAGCAGTACTTC. Amino acid sequence: CASTDGGGSYEQYF.

This clonotype was counted at least ten times. The chain recombines TRBV29-1 with TRBJ1-4; D might be TRBD1 (5 bases). Germline V CDR1 and CDR2: SQVTM, ANQGSEA. Trimming took off 1 base at V and 5 bases at J, with 11 bases between the two ends. CDR3 length: 14 residues. Here the CDR3 reads CSVEGGQGNEKLFF. In DNA, the CDR3 is TGCAGCGTTGAAGGGGGCCAAGGCAATGAAAAACTGTTTTTT.

A few counts support this clonotype. The chain combines TRBV2 with TRBJ2-3; D is ambiguous. Per the germline V gene, CDR1 is SNHLY and CDR2 is FYNNEI. V shed 6 bases and J shed 0 bases, with 10 bases lying between them. The CDR3 runs to 14 residues. CDR3 bases: TGTGCCAGCAGGGGGTGGGCTAGCACAGATACGCAGTATTTT. Translating gives CASRGWASTDTQYF.

This clonotype was seen a few times. This rearrangement joins TRBV19 to TRBJ2-7; the match to TRBD2 covers 13 bases. Germline V gives CDR1 LNHDA, CDR2 SQIVND (reference sequence). The CDR3 is 13 amino acids. V lost 5 bases, J lost 9 bases, and 4 bases stayed unmatched. For the CDR3, the DNA is TGTGCCAGTAGTGAAGGACTAGCGGGGGCGCAGTACTTC. As protein: CASSEGLAGAQYF.

This clonotype appeared many times. The chain combines TRBV4-1 with TRBJ2-3, with a tentative D call TRBD2 (6 bases). CDR1 is MGHRA and CDR2 is YSYEKL in the germline V gene. V gave up 4 bases and J gave up 1 base, with 18 bases separating them. The CDR3 sequence is 17 residues long. For the CDR3, the DNA is TGCGCCAGCAGCCCCCGTAACGATCCGGGGGGCACAGATACGCAGTATTTT. Encoded protein: CASSPRNDPGGTDTQYF.

V gene TRBV12-3 or TRBV12-4 combines with J gene TRBJ2-4, with TRBD2 as a possible D gene (6 bases). The CDR3 spans 16 residues. V gave up 3 bases and J gave up 2 bases, with 14 bases separating them. CDR3 DNA: TGTGCCAGCAGTTTTGGGGGGAGGTTTCCCAAAAACATTCAGTACTTC. Translating gives CASSFGGRFPKNIQYF.